The 20 T cell receptor beta chains below come from one sample, sequenced in a study of blood T cell repertoires in COVID-19. Assay: immunoSEQ multiplex PCR; the TCRdb copy retains only in-frame clones and omits some. The sample includes 70,000 to 100,000 clones, 85% to 90% seen only once; the top ten take 4.8%. Sequencing was done on a sample of peripheral blood. The receptors here all came from an elderly woman with active COVID-19.

CDR3 DNA sequence: TGCGCCAGCAGCCAAGATCGGGGTAGTACCATATATTTT. The encoded protein is CASSQDRGSTIYF. The chain joins TRBV4-3 to TRBJ1-3; D is unclear. The germline V and J ends were trimmed by 0 bases and 10 bases, with 10 bases remaining between them. Per the germline V gene, CDR1 is LGHNA and CDR2 is YSLEER. The CDR3 has 13 amino acids.

The count of this clone is one. The rearrangement joins TRBV28 to TRBJ2-7; 11 bases align to TRBD2. The CDR3 has 16 amino acids. Trimming cost V 2 bases and J 6 bases; bases outside gene matches: 9. The germline CDR1 and CDR2 sequences are MDHEN and SYDVKM. The DNA for the CDR3 is TGTGCCAGCAGTTTACACCCCCTAGCGGGAGGTGTCGAGCAGTACTTC. This sequence encodes CASSLHPLAGGVEQYF.

The chain carries TRBV6-5 and TRBJ1-1; tentatively, D is TRBD1 (5 bases). This CDR3 spans 15 amino acids. Germline V gene data show CDR1 as MNHEY and CDR2 as SVGAGI. The V and J ends lost 5 bases and 0 bases respectively, with 13 bases between them. The CDR3 sequence: CASSRWTSMNTEAFF. CDR3 bases: TGTGCCAGCAGTAGATGGACAAGTATGAACACTGAAGCTTTCTTT.

The chain carries TRBV7-9 and TRBJ2-5, with D maybe TRBD2 (5 bases). Germline CDR1 and CDR2: SEHNR and FQNEAQ (reference sequence). Between the trimmed V and J ends, which lost 1 base and 5 bases, there was a span of 14 bases. The CDR3 runs to 15 residues. The CDR3 DNA sequence: TGTGCCAGCAGCTTAGTGGTGCTTCGAGGGGAGACCCAGTACTTC. Amino acid sequence: CASSLVVLRGETQYF.

V is TRBV7-9 and J is TRBJ1-6; 7 bases match TRBD1. Germline CDR1 SEHNR, CDR2 FQNEAQ (reference sequence). The CDR3 covers 12 residues. J gave up 9 bases and V 6 bases, and 2 bases lay outside the gene matches. In DNA form, the CDR3 reads TGTGCCAGCAGTAGGACAGGTTCACCCCTCCACTTT. It is translated as CASSRTGSPLHF.

The V and J genes are TRBV5-1 and TRBJ2-4; 9 bases match TRBD1. Germline V gene data show CDR1 as SGHRS and CDR2 as YFSETQ. This CDR3 has 16 residues. The junction had 5 bases not matched to a gene; V was cut back by 4 bases and J by 0 bases. CDR3 coding DNA: TGCGCCAGCAGCCAACAGGGGGCGGGAGCCAAAAACATTCAGTACTTC. Protein sequence: CASSQQGAGAKNIQYF.

The V and J genes are TRBV2 and TRBJ2-1; TRBD2 matches 9 bases. CDR3 length: 18 amino acids. V gave up 3 bases and J gave up 0 bases; unmatched junction bases: 9. The V gene's germline CDR1 is SNHLY and CDR2 FYNNEI. DNA of the CDR3: TGTGCCAGCAGTGATCCGGCTAGCGGGACTAGCTCCTACAATGAGCAGTTCTTC. Protein sequence: CASSDPASGTSSYNEQFF.

The V call is TRBV30, the J call TRBJ2-2; D ambiguous. The CDR3 consists of 13 residues. The germline CDR1 and CDR2 sequences are GTSNPN and SVGIG (reference sequence). V was shortened by 3 bases and J by 1 base, with 6 bases between the two germline ends. This CDR3 reads CAWRGLNTGELFF. CDR3 nucleotides: TGTGCCTGGAGGGGCCTGAACACCGGGGAGCTGTTTTTT.

The chain couples TRBV9 to TRBJ1-4; unclear D gene. The CDR3 has 15 amino acids. Trimming cost V 3 bases and J 8 bases, with 17 bases left between them. Germline CDR1 SGDLS, CDR2 YYNGEE. CDR3 protein: CASSARPGFGEKLFF. The CDR3 region has the DNA TGTGCCAGCAGCGCTAGACCGGGGTTTGGCGAAAAACTGTTTTTT. The variable domain in full, completed from reference TRBV9 and TRBJ1-4, reads DSGVTQTPKHLITATGQRVTLRCSPRSGDLSVYWYQQSLDQGLQFLIQYYNGEERAKGNILERFSAQQFPDLHSELNLSSLELGDSALYFCASSARPGFGEKLFFGSGTQLSVL.

This clone came up once. This sequence joins TRBV27 and TRBJ2-1; 7 bases are a match to TRBD2. V lost 5 bases, J lost 6 bases, and 10 bases stayed unmatched. Germline CDR1 MNHEY, CDR2 SMNVEV (reference sequence). CDR3 length: 15 amino acids. The CDR3, as DNA: TGTGCCAGCAGTCCGTCCGCGGGAGTTGTCAATGAGCAGTTCTTC. This translates into CASSPSAGVVNEQFF.

V gene TRBV4-1 combines with J gene TRBJ1-4, with 7 positions matching TRBD1. Germline lookup yields CDR1 MGHRA and CDR2 YSYEKL. Losses at the gene ends were 4 bases for V and 5 bases for J; bases not matched to a gene: 7. CDR3 length equals 15 residues. The CDR3 DNA follows: TGCGCCAGCAGCCCTCCCGGGACAGCCAATGAAAAACTGTTTTTT. It translates to CASSPPGTANEKLFF.

The chain couples TRBV27 to TRBJ2-1; D gene unclear. V was pared by 3 bases and J by 2 bases, with 14 bases between. Germline V CDR1 and CDR2: MNHEY, SMNVEV (reference sequence). This CDR3 has 16 residues. In DNA, the CDR3 is TGTGCCAGCAGTTTCGTGGGTCTTGGGCCCTACAATGAGCAGTTCTTC. Protein product: CASSFVGLGPYNEQFF.

The chain combines TRBV28 with TRBJ2-3; D is uncertain. The CDR3 is 15 amino acids. The germline V gene has CDR1 MDHEN and CDR2 SYDVKM. V lost 6 bases to trimming and J lost 10 bases, with 23 bases between them. DNA of the CDR3: TGTGCCAGCAGCCGCCCCGACCTAGTTACCGCTCCGCAGTATTTT. Amino acids: CASSRPDLVTAPQYF.

The chain carries TRBV4-1 and TRBJ1-2; D remains ambiguous. The length of the CDR3 is 11 residues. Germline values: CDR1 MGHRA, CDR2 YSYEKL. The V end lost 3 bases, the J end lost 7 bases, and 6 bases lay between the germline ends. CDR3 in DNA: TGCGCCAGCAGCCATCTCGGTGGCTACACCTTC. It encodes CASSHLGGYTF.

This clone has only a few counts. The chain couples TRBV11-2 to TRBJ2-1; D not certain. This CDR3 spans 13 amino acids. V was shortened by 1 base and J by 9 bases, with 10 bases between the two germline ends. Germline CDR1 SGHAT, CDR2 FQNNGV. CDR3 residues: CASSLAPSSEQFF. The CDR3 coding sequence is TGTGCCAGCAGCTTAGCCCCTAGTTCTGAGCAGTTCTTC.

The rearrangement links TRBV5-1 to TRBJ2-7, with TRBD1 as a possible D gene (7 bases). CDR3 length equals 15 residues. Germline V lookup: CDR1 SGHRS, CDR2 YFSETQ. For the CDR3, the DNA is TGCGCCAGCAGCTTGGCACCCGATCAGGGGGGCCAGTTTCAAGTC. Residues: CASSLAPDQGGQFQV.

The chain has TRBV7-2 and TRBJ1-1; possibly TRBD1 for D (5 bases). The CDR3 extends over 15 amino acids. Trimming took 7 bases from V and 0 from J, leaving 15 bases between them. Looked up from germline, CDR1 is SGHTA and CDR2 is FQGNSA. CDR3 bases: TGTGCCAGCACCTCAGGGTCCGGGTTGAACACTGAAGCTTTCTTT. This codes for CASTSGSGLNTEAFF.

The chain joins TRBV5-1 to TRBJ2-1; 8 bases are shared with TRBD2. Germline V gives CDR1 SGHRS, CDR2 YFSETQ. The CDR3 is 15 amino acids. With V trimmed by 2 bases and J by 5 bases, 6 bases remained unmatched. The CDR3 DNA follows: TGCGCCAGCAGCTTATTAGCGGGAACCGACAATGAGCAGTTCTTC. Residues: CASSLLAGTDNEQFF. The full variable domain, with the rest looked up from reference TRBV5-1 and TRBJ2-1, is KAGVTQTPRYLIKTRGQQVTLSCSPISGHRSVSWYQQTPGQGLQFLFEYFSETQRNKGNFPGRFSGRQFSNSRSEMNVSTLELGDSALYLCASSLLAGTDNEQFFGPGTRLTVL.

A word on this clone: One end of the junction varies from germline; a read error may be responsible. CDR3 sequence (DNA): TGTGCTAGCAGCCCGACAGGGCCGAACACCGGGGAGCTGTTTTTT. Its translation is CASSPTGPNTGELFF. The chain is built from TRBV7-7 and TRBJ2-2; 7 bases are a match to TRBD1. There are 15 residues in the CDR3. CDR1 and CDR2 (germline): SSHAT, FNYEAQ (reference sequence).

The CDR3 DNA follows: TGCAGCGTAGCCTCCAGGGGGCTAGACACTGAAGCTTTCTTT. This translates into CSVASRGLDTEAFF. The chain carries TRBV29-1 and TRBJ1-1; TRBD1 matches 8 bases. The length of the CDR3 is 14 residues. After removal of 6 bases from V and 3 bases from J, the junction contained 9 bases not matched to a gene. From germline, CDR1 is SQVTM and CDR2 ANQGSEA.